A single sample gave rise to the 26 T cell receptor beta chains below, sequenced in a study of Graves' ophthalmopathy and Graves' hyperthyroidism. The study amplified TCR beta CDR3 regions using RNA transcripts. Investigators did first-round RT-PCR with HTBI primers, then second-round multiplex PCR. From the multiplex PCR reads, TCRdb called clonotypes with MiXCR, one entry per CDR3 protein. The sample lists about 550,000 distinct CDR3 sequences, roughly 40% occurring once. The sample taken for sequencing was peripheral blood or thyroid tissue (not recorded which). These TCRs come from an adult man with Graves' hyperthyroidism.

The V gene is TRBV5-4, the J gene TRBJ1-2; D is uncertain. Trimming shortened V by 0 bases and J by 4 bases, and 16 bases separated the two germline ends. In germline, CDR1 is SGHNT, CDR2 YYREEE (reference sequence). The CDR3 is 16 amino acids. The CDR3 nucleotides read TGTGCCAGCAGCTTGGATCCGGGAGGAGGTACCTATGGCTACACCTTC. It codes for CASSLDPGGGTYGYTF.

This clonotype came up a few times. The J gene is TRBJ2-7, the V gene TRBV5-5, with a tentative D call TRBD1 (6 bases). V shed 4 bases and J shed 0 bases, with 20 bases lying between them. The CDR3 totals 17 residues. CDR1 and CDR2 (germline): SGHKS, YYEKEE (reference sequence). In DNA form, the CDR3 reads TGTGCCAGCAGCCCATTCCGACCCGGGACAAACTCCTACGAGCAGTACTTC. Translation: CASSPFRPGTNSYEQYF.

This clonotype was counted ten times or more. The chain uses TRBV13 and TRBJ1-1; TRBD1 matches 12 bases. Losses at the gene ends were 5 bases for V and 6 bases for J; bases not matched to a gene: 7. The CDR3 length is 15 residues. Germline V gene sequence: CDR1 PRHDT, CDR2 FYEKMQ (reference sequence). The CDR3: CASSEGQGAVSEAFF. The CDR3 nucleotides are TGTGCCAGCAGCGAGGGACAGGGGGCTGTCTCTGAAGCTTTCTTT.

This chain uses TRBV7-6 with TRBJ2-1, with D perhaps TRBD2 (7 bases). V lost 5 bases and J lost 5, with 16 bases in between. Per germline, CDR1 SGHVS and CDR2 FNYEAQ. CDR3 size: 15 residues. This CDR3 is CASSTTGSGNNEQFF. The CDR3 bases are TGTGCCAGCAGCACGACAGGAAGCGGGAACAATGAGCAGTTCTTC.

This clonotype was counted many times. The V gene is TRBV13, the J gene TRBJ1-1; the match to TRBD1 covers 9 bases. The V gene end was trimmed by 6 bases and the J gene end by 7 bases; junction bases not matched to a gene: 12. The CDR3 consists of 15 residues. CDR1 and CDR2 from the germline V gene are PRHDT and FYEKMQ (reference sequence). The CDR3 nucleotides are TGTGCCAGCAGAAAAACAGGGGGCGCAACCCTTGAAGCTTTCTTT. Translating gives CASRKTGGATLEAFF. Full variable domain (outside the CDR3, taken from reference TRBV13 and TRBJ1-1): AAGVIQSPRHLIKEKRETATLKCYPIPRHDTVYWYQQGPGQDPQFLISFYEKMQSDKGSIPDRFSAQQFSDYHSELNMSSLELGDSALYFCASRKTGGATLEAFFGQGTRLTVV.

This sequence joins TRBV18 and TRBJ1-1; 8 bases match TRBD1. The length of the CDR3 is 13 residues. V was clipped by 2 bases and J by 8 bases; unmatched bases: 4. CDR1 is KGHSH and CDR2 is LQKENI in the germline V gene. CDR3 in DNA: TGTGCCAGCTCACCAGACAGGGGTCCGGAAGCTTTCTTT. Encoded protein: CASSPDRGPEAFF.

This clonotype was recorded many times. The chain recombines TRBV7-2 with TRBJ2-7; 12 bases line up with TRBD1. The CDR3 runs 15 residues. Germline values: CDR1 SGHTA, CDR2 FQGNSA. After removal of 5 bases from V and 2 bases from J, the junction contained 4 bases not matched to a gene. CDR3 in amino acids: CASSRGQGATYEQYF. The DNA of the CDR3 is TGTGCCAGCAGCAGGGGACAGGGGGCCACCTACGAGCAGTACTTC. Using reference TRBV7-2 and TRBJ2-7 for the parts outside the CDR3, the full variable domain is GAGVSQSPSNKVTEKGKDVELRCDPISGHTALYWYRQSLGQGLEFLIYFQGNSAPDKSGLPSDRFSAERTGGSVSTLTIQRTQQEDSAVYLCASSRGQGATYEQYFGPGTRLTVT.

This clonotype was seen ten or more times. The chain couples TRBV20-1 to TRBJ1-2; D unresolved. The V gene's germline CDR1 is DFQATT and CDR2 SNEGSKA (reference sequence). The CDR3 is 13 residues long. Trimming stripped 0 bases from V and 3 bases from J, with 8 bases between. The CDR3 sequence is CSARDQRDYGYTF. As DNA, the CDR3 is TGCAGTGCTAGAGATCAACGGGACTATGGCTACACCTTC.

This clonotype was detected a few times. The V gene is TRBV12-3 or TRBV12-4, the J gene TRBJ2-6; D may be TRBD1 (5 bases). The CDR3 runs to 16 residues. V was shortened by 0 bases and J by 0 bases, with 6 bases between the two germline ends. CDR3 protein: CASSLARVSGANVLTF. The CDR3 region has the DNA TGTGCCAGCAGTTTAGCCAGGGTCTCTGGGGCCAACGTCCTGACTTTC.

This clonotype was detected many times. The chain recombines TRBV7-9 with TRBJ1-1, with D possibly matching TRBD1 (5 bases). This CDR3 has 12 residues. Germline V CDR1 and CDR2: SEHNR, FQNEAQ (reference sequence). V lost 6 bases to trimming and J lost 6 bases, with 11 bases between them. Here the CDR3 reads CASRRGEAEAFF. CDR3 in DNA: TGTGCCAGCAGGAGGGGAGAGGCTGAAGCTTTCTTT.

In this sample, this clonotype turned up a few times. V usage is TRBV6-1 and J usage is TRBJ1-3, with D possibly TRBD1 on 5 matching bases. The V end lost 4 bases, the J end lost 0 bases, and 16 bases lay between the germline ends. This CDR3 region has 17 residues. Germline assignment: CDR1 MNHNS and CDR2 SASEGT. In DNA, the CDR3 is TGTGCCAGCAGTGGAGGTTCGGGACGGTTCTCTGGAAACACCATATATTTT. Residues: CASSGGSGRFSGNTIYF.

There are many counts of this clonotype. The chain joins TRBV12-3 or TRBV12-4 to TRBJ1-2; no clear D. This CDR3 is built from 14 residues. Trimming left V 3 bases short and J 4 bases short, with 12 bases between. This chain's CDR3 is CASSFVYGVYGYTF. CDR3 nucleotide sequence: TGTGCCAGCAGTTTCGTTTACGGAGTCTATGGCTACACCTTC.

The genes are TRBV5-4 and TRBJ2-5; TRBD2 matches 7 bases. The germline V gene encodes CDR1 SGHNT and CDR2 YYREEE (reference sequence). The J segment lost 5 bases and the V segment lost 9 bases, leaving 10 bases of the junction unmatched. CDR3 length: 13 amino acids. The CDR3 coding sequence is TGTGCCACGACGTCGACTAGCAGGGAGACCCAGTACTTC. As protein: CATTSTSRETQYF.

This clonotype has a handful of counts. The chain has TRBV20-1 and TRBJ2-7; TRBD1 might be the D (8 bases). The J call may be mistaken, given a closer DNA end match to TRBJ2-1. Germline V gene lookup returns CDR1 DFQATT and CDR2 SNEGSKA (reference sequence). CDR3 length: 15 amino acids. The CDR3 nucleotides are TGCAGTGCCTACCGTACAGGGGGGGGCTACAATGAGCAGTTCTTC. Protein sequence: CSAYRTGGGYNEQFF.

The chain uses TRBV7-8 and TRBJ1-6; a possible D gene is TRBD1 (5 bases). From germline, CDR1 is SGHVS and CDR2 FQNEAQ. The V gene lost 6 bases and the J gene lost 8 bases, with 20 bases spanning the gap. The CDR3 runs 16 residues. CDR3 nucleotide sequence: TGTGCCAGCAGTCCAGCAGGGTGGCGTGTGGATTCACCCCTCCACTTT. Its protein product is CASSPAGWRVDSPLHF.

The chain couples TRBV7-8 to TRBJ2-5; 12 bases align to TRBD2. Trimming took 5 bases from V and 5 from J; bases not matched to a gene: 9. CDR3 length: 16 amino acids. Looked up from germline, CDR1 is SGHVS and CDR2 is FQNEAQ. CDR3 in amino acids: CASSRNLAGGWETQYF. DNA for the CDR3: TGTGCCAGCAGCCGCAATCTAGCGGGAGGGTGGGAGACCCAGTACTTC.

This chain joins TRBV14 and TRBJ2-7; 9 positions agree with TRBD2. Germline values: CDR1 SGHDN, CDR2 FVKESK. The CDR3 is 16 amino acids. The V segment lost 2 bases and the J segment 6 bases; nucleotides outside the gene matches: 11. CDR3 amino acids: CASSQYLGLAVFEQYF. As DNA, the CDR3 is TGTGCCAGCAGCCAATATCTGGGACTAGCCGTTTTCGAGCAGTACTTC.

This clonotype has a count of ten or more. The V call is TRBV4-1, the J call TRBJ1-2; TRBD1 matches at 7 bases. Losses at the gene ends were 0 bases for V and 4 bases for J; bases not matched to a gene: 5. The germline V gene has CDR1 MGHRA and CDR2 YSYEKL. The CDR3 consists of 15 residues. The CDR3 is CASSQERSGGYGYTF. The CDR3 bases are TGCGCCAGCAGCCAAGAACGATCAGGGGGCTATGGCTACACCTTC.

The CDR3 loop is CASSSRLPMNTEAFF. The DNA of the CDR3 is TGTGCCAGCAGTAGTAGACTGCCTATGAACACTGAAGCTTTCTTT. The J gene is TRBJ1-1, the V gene TRBV2; D gene uncertain. Germline V gene sequence: CDR1 SNHLY, CDR2 FYNNEI. CDR3 length: 15 amino acids. Trimming removed 5 bases from V and 0 bases from J, with 13 bases in between.

This clonotype was seen a few times. It may be a read error: a sequence one base away is much more abundant. V gene TRBV7-9 combines with J gene TRBJ1-1, with 8 bases identical to TRBD1. Germline CDR1 and CDR2: SEHNR and FQNEAQ (reference sequence). The CDR3 length is 14 residues. CDR3: CANSLTGGDTEAFF. Here the CDR3 DNA reads TGTGCCAACAGCTTAACAGGGGGAGATACTGAAGCTTTCTTT.

The chain carries TRBV25-1 and TRBJ2-7, with 7 positions matching TRBD2. V dropped 4 bases and J dropped 2; count of bases not matched to a gene: 8. CDR1 MGHDK and CDR2 SYGVNS come from the germline V gene. This CDR3 comprises 15 residues. CDR3 in DNA: TGTGCCAGCAGTGGACTTCTAGCGGCAGCCTACGAGCAGTACTTC. Translating it yields CASSGLLAAAYEQYF.

This clonotype was seen ten or more times. The chain carries TRBV5-8 and TRBJ2-2; a possible D gene is TRBD2 (5 bases). Germline loops: CDR1 SGHTS, CDR2 YDEGEE. The CDR3 consists of 15 residues. The V end lost 4 bases, the J end lost 3 bases, and 13 bases lay between the germline ends. The CDR3 DNA reads TGTGCCAGCAGCACCGGACTGACTGACACCGGGGAGCTGTTTTTT. This encodes CASSTGLTDTGELFF.

V gene TRBV20-1 combines with J gene TRBJ1-6; 9 nucleotides match TRBD1. Germline V lookup: CDR1 DFQATT, CDR2 SNEGSKA (reference sequence). The trim removed 7 bases at V and 7 bases at J, leaving 5 bases unmatched. CDR3 length: 13 residues. The chain's CDR3 is CSDSGTGNSPLHF. The CDR3 region has the DNA TGCAGTGACTCCGGGACAGGGAATTCACCCCTCCACTTT.

V is TRBV9 and J is TRBJ1-6; 9 bases agree with TRBD1. Germline V lookup: CDR1 SGDLS, CDR2 YYNGEE. The CDR3 is 15 amino acids. Losses at the gene ends were 4 bases for V and 7 bases for J; bases not matched to a gene: 6. CDR3 sequence: CASSRGTGPNSPLHF. The CDR3 DNA is TGTGCCAGCAGCCGCGGGACAGGGCCAAATTCACCCCTCCACTTT.

The chain combines TRBV10-3 with TRBJ2-3; tentatively, D is TRBD1 or TRBD2 (5 bases each). CDR3 length: 14 residues. V lost 5 bases and J lost 5, with 14 bases in between. CDR1 and CDR2 from the germline V gene are ENHRY and SYGVKD. CDR3 nucleotide sequence: TGTGCCATCAGTAGGGACGGCCCGGGAGATACGCAGTATTTT. Translation: CAISRDGPGDTQYF.

This clonotype has ten or more counts. V is TRBV19 and J is TRBJ1-2; unclear D gene. V lost 2 bases and J 4 bases, leaving 11 bases between the germline ends. The CDR3 extends over 14 amino acids. Germline values: CDR1 LNHDA, CDR2 SQIVND (reference sequence). CDR3 in DNA: TGTGCCAGTAGTATATACGGCGAGGGCTATGGCTACACCTTC. This translates into CASSIYGEGYGYTF.